The next 26 T cell receptor beta chains were all read from a single sample in a study of T-cell reconstitution after alpha-beta-depleted transplantation in children. Preparation of the TCRbeta library involved a method that used unique molecular identifiers. Each CDR3 protein gets one entry after TCRdb re-called the PCR reads with MiXCR. The table lists around 340,000 distinct CDR3 sequences, about an eighth of them singletons, with around 4% in the top ten. Sequenced here: PBMCs, sampled from the stem cell graft. The receptors originated from a human donor who donated a stem cell graft to a child with Fanconi anemia.

The chain employs TRBV28 and TRBJ2-2; tentative D call: TRBD1 (5 bases). The germline CDR1 and CDR2 sequences are MDHEN and SYDVKM. This CDR3 has 16 amino acids. V lost 5 bases and J lost 2, with 15 bases in between. The CDR3 sequence: CASSTRQWGNTGELFF. The DNA of the CDR3 is TGTGCCAGCAGTACCCGACAGTGGGGAAACACCGGGGAGCTGTTTTTT. Full variable domain (remainder filled in from reference TRBV28 and TRBJ2-2): DVKVTQSSRYLVKRTGEKVFLECVQDMDHENMFWYRQDPGLGLRLIYFSYDVKMKEKGDIPEGYSVSREKKERFSLILESASTNQTSMYLCASSTRQWGNTGELFFGEGSRLTVL.

This clonotype has only a few counts. The chain couples TRBV7-9 to TRBJ1-1, with D possibly matching TRBD1 (5 bases). Deletions cut 7 bases from V and 5 bases from J, with 14 bases between. The CDR3 loop spans 13 amino acids. CDR1 is SEHNR and CDR2 is FQNEAQ in the germline V gene (reference sequence). The CDR3 coding sequence is TGTGCCAGCATCCGGGACGGTGGTACTGAAGCTTTCTTT. Translated: CASIRDGGTEAFF.

This clonotype has ten or more counts. V gene TRBV11-2 combines with J gene TRBJ2-2; TRBD1 agrees at 7 bases. Trimming at V came to 10 bases and at J to 2 bases, leaving 4 bases not matched to a gene. The CDR3 has 13 residues. Germline-derived CDR1 and CDR2 are SGHAT and FQNNGV. CDR3 DNA: TGTGCCACCAGACAGGGCAACACCGGGGAGCTGTTTTTT. Translated, it gives CATRQGNTGELFF. Drawing the rest from reference TRBV11-2 and TRBJ2-2, the complete variable domain is EAGVAQSPRYKIIEKRQSVAFWCNPISGHATLYWYQQILGQGPKLLIQFQNNGVVDDSQLPKDRFSAERLKGVDSTLKIQPAKLEDSAVYLCATRQGNTGELFFGEGSRLTVL.

The genes are TRBV29-1 and TRBJ2-2; unclear D gene. Germline V gene lookup returns CDR1 SQVTM and CDR2 ANQGSEA. The CDR3 is 11 residues long. V lost 2 bases, J lost 7 bases, and 5 bases lay in between. CDR3 sequence: CSVELGGELFF. CDR3 bases: TGCAGCGTTGAACTTGGCGGGGAGCTGTTTTTT.

A few counts support this clonotype. The chain couples TRBV12-3 or TRBV12-4 to TRBJ1-3, with no clear D. The V end was cut by 6 bases, the J end by 6 bases, with 9 bases between. The CDR3 covers 12 residues. CDR3 sequence (DNA): TGTGCCAGCAGCCTGGGCCTAAACACCATATATTTT. Translating it yields CASSLGLNTIYF.

The chain carries TRBV12-3 or TRBV12-4 and TRBJ1-6; D ambiguous. The CDR3 sequence is 14 residues long. V lost 2 bases, J lost 6 bases, and 8 bases lay in between. The CDR3 region has the DNA TGTGCCAGCAGTTTAAGGGAAGGTAATTCACCCCTCCACTTT. Translating gives CASSLREGNSPLHF.

This clonotype was detected many times. This chain links TRBV6-5 with TRBJ1-1; D is perhaps TRBD1 (6 bases). The CDR3 has 15 residues. The ends were cut back, 0 bases at V and 0 bases at J, with 8 bases in the middle. Germline V gives CDR1 MNHEY, CDR2 SVGAGI. CDR3 amino acids: CASSYSGTLNTEAFF. The DNA for the CDR3 is TGTGCCAGCAGTTACTCTGGGACACTGAACACTGAAGCTTTCTTT.

This clonotype was seen a handful of times. The V call is TRBV5-1, the J call TRBJ2-7, with D perhaps given as TRBD1 or TRBD2 (6 bases each). Trimming removed 2 bases at V and 0 bases at J, with 15 bases between. This CDR3 comprises 16 residues. Per germline, CDR1 SGHRS and CDR2 YFSETQ. DNA for the CDR3: TGCGCCAGCAGCTTAGGGGGGCCGTCTAGCTCCTACGAGCAGTACTTC. Its translation: CASSLGGPSSSYEQYF.

The chain carries TRBV4-3 and TRBJ1-1; D is undetermined. The V gene's germline CDR1 is LGHNA and CDR2 YSLEER. Trimming took off 0 bases at V and 1 base at J, with 9 bases between the two ends. The CDR3 has 15 residues. This chain's CDR3 is CASSQDGRGNTEAFF. The CDR3 nucleotides are TGCGCCAGCAGCCAAGATGGGAGAGGGAACACTGAAGCTTTCTTT.

This chain joins TRBV6-1 and TRBJ1-2, with D unclear. The CDR3 runs to 13 residues. V dropped 7 bases and J dropped 3 bases, with 12 bases sitting between them. Per germline, CDR1 MNHNS and CDR2 SASEGT. The CDR3 loop is CASKGIGDYGYTF. CDR3 sequence (DNA): TGTGCCAGCAAAGGGATTGGGGACTATGGCTACACCTTC.

This clonotype came up many times. V and J are TRBV10-3 and TRBJ2-5; 13 bases match TRBD2. The CDR3 extends over 15 amino acids. V lost 6 bases, J lost 0 bases, and 1 base stayed unmatched. Germline V gene lookup returns CDR1 ENHRY and CDR2 SYGVKD. CDR3 loop: CAIRGTSGDQETQYF. The CDR3, as DNA: TGTGCCATCAGGGGGACTAGCGGGGACCAAGAGACCCAGTACTTC.

This clonotype was counted a few times. The chain couples TRBV24-1 to TRBJ1-3; D gene unclear. There are 13 residues in the CDR3. The V gene's germline CDR1 is KGHDR and CDR2 SFDVKD. V lost 0 bases, J lost 2 bases, and 1 base lay in between. CDR3 sequence: CATSDLTGNTIYF. CDR3 nucleotides: TGTGCCACCAGTGATTTGACTGGAAACACCATATATTTT.

This clonotype was recorded at least ten times. This chain uses TRBV28 with TRBJ1-1, with a possible D match to TRBD1 (6 bases). This CDR3 has 11 residues. CDR1 and CDR2 from the germline V gene are MDHEN and SYDVKM. V lost 6 bases and J lost 6, with 8 bases in between. The chain's CDR3 is CASSGQPEAFF. CDR3 in DNA: TGTGCCAGCAGCGGACAGCCTGAAGCTTTCTTT.

This clonotype was counted a few times. The V call is TRBV12-3 or TRBV12-4, the J call TRBJ1-2; tentatively, D is TRBD1 (6 bases). The CDR3 spans 14 residues. V lost 3 bases and J lost 7, with 15 bases in between. CDR3 sequence: CASSFGQGLAGYTF. The CDR3 nucleotides are TGTGCCAGCAGTTTCGGGCAGGGGCTTGCTGGCTACACCTTC.

This clonotype was recorded a few times. The rearrangement uses TRBV21-1 and TRBJ1-6. TRBV21-1 is given as a pseudogene. The CDR3 is 15 amino acids. The CDR3 nucleotides are TGTGCCAGCAGCAAAGGGATGGGGTTAGGTTCACCCCTCCACTTT. Its translation: CASSKGMGLGSPLHF.

V gene TRBV11-2 combines with J gene TRBJ2-7, with D perhaps TRBD1 (7 bases). V lost 2 bases and J lost 2, with 10 bases in between. Germline CDR1 is SGHAT and CDR2 is FQNNGV. The CDR3 extends over 14 amino acids. The CDR3 DNA reads TGTGCCAGCAGCTTACAGGGGGGCGCCTACGAGCAGTACGTC. It is translated as CASSLQGGAYEQYV.

The sample holds many counts of this clonotype. The V and J genes are TRBV6-5 and TRBJ2-3; TRBD2 agrees at 9 bases. Losses at the gene ends were 7 bases for V and 4 bases for J; bases not matched to a gene: 6. CDR1 MNHEY and CDR2 SVGAGI come from the germline V gene. The length of the CDR3 is 14 residues. CDR3 loop: CASKRAGGSDTQYF. The CDR3 DNA reads TGTGCCAGCAAAAGAGCGGGGGGTTCAGATACGCAGTATTTT.

This clonotype was detected only once. The chain joins TRBV7-9 to TRBJ1-1; 7 positions match TRBD1. The V gene end was trimmed by 2 bases and the J gene end by 3 bases; junction bases not matched to a gene: 6. The CDR3 contains 15 residues. Germline CDR1 is SEHNR and CDR2 is FQNEAQ (reference sequence). In nucleotides, the CDR3 is TGTGCCAGCAGCTTATCGGCAGGGGGGCACACTGAAGCTTTCTTT. It encodes CASSLSAGGHTEAFF. Complete variable domain (other parts from reference TRBV7-9 and TRBJ1-1): DTGVSQNPRHKITKRGQNVTFRCDPISEHNRLYWYRQTLGQGPEFLTYFQNEAQLEKSRLLSDRFSAERPKGSFSTLEIQRTEQGDSAMYLCASSLSAGGHTEAFFGQGTRLTVV.

The sample holds many counts of this clonotype. This CDR3 reads CASSAARSRGYGYTF. The CDR3 DNA is TGTGCCAGCAGCGCCGCCCGGAGTAGGGGATATGGCTACACCTTC. The genes are TRBV9 and TRBJ1-2; possible D gene TRBD1, 5 bases. The CDR3 length is 15 residues. The V gene lost 3 bases and the J gene lost 5 bases, with 17 bases spanning the gap. Germline CDR1 and CDR2: SGDLS and YYNGEE.

V and J are TRBV15 and TRBJ1-2; 7 bases line up with TRBD1. The CDR3 is 16 residues long. Germline V lookup: CDR1 LNHNV, CDR2 YYDKDF (reference sequence). The V segment lost 0 bases and the J segment 3 bases; nucleotides outside the gene matches: 7. The CDR3 loop reads CATSRDLRQGDYGYTF. In DNA form, the CDR3 reads TGTGCCACCAGCAGAGATCTACGGCAGGGGGACTATGGCTACACCTTC.

This clonotype has only a few counts. This chain joins TRBV10-3 and TRBJ2-5; 10 nucleotides align to TRBD1. V lost 0 bases and J lost 4; bases outside the gene matches: 5. This CDR3 has 16 residues. The germline V gene has CDR1 ENHRY and CDR2 SYGVKD. CDR3 sequence: CAISESAGQGTETQYF. The CDR3 DNA sequence: TGTGCCATCAGTGAGTCCGCGGGACAGGGGACAGAGACCCAGTACTTC.

There are a few counts of this clonotype. The chain uses TRBV20-1 and TRBJ1-6; TRBD1 is a possible D gene (5 bases). This CDR3 has 13 amino acids. CDR1 is DFQATT and CDR2 is SNEGSKA in the germline V gene (reference sequence). Trimming left V 5 bases short and J 6 bases short, with 11 bases between. CDR3 coding DNA: TGCAGTGCTCTGGGGGAGCCTAATTCACCCCTCCACTTT. This codes for CSALGEPNSPLHF.

The chain is built from TRBV27 and TRBJ2-7, with a tentative D call TRBD2 (6 bases). The CDR3 spans 15 residues. Germline loops: CDR1 MNHEY, CDR2 SMNVEV (reference sequence). The germline V and J ends were trimmed by 2 bases and 4 bases, with 15 bases remaining between them. CDR3 nucleotides: TGTGCCAGCAGTTTAGCCGGAGGAGGGGCTTACGAGCAGTACTTC. Protein: CASSLAGGGAYEQYF.

This chain joins TRBV15 and TRBJ1-1; 8 nucleotides align to TRBD1. Germline-derived CDR1 and CDR2 are LNHNV and YYDKDF (reference sequence). The V and J ends lost 3 bases and 5 bases, in that order; junction bases with no gene match: 8. The CDR3 extends over 15 amino acids. CDR3 protein: CATSSVDRGATEAFF. The CDR3 DNA reads as TGTGCCACCAGCAGCGTTGACAGGGGCGCGACTGAAGCTTTCTTT.

This clonotype showed up just a few times. Here the CDR3 DNA reads TGCGCCAGCAGCTTGGATGCCAGATCTAATGAGCAGTTCTTC. Protein sequence: CASSLDARSNEQFF. The chain joins TRBV5-1 to TRBJ2-1; D gene unclear. V was clipped by 0 bases and J by 7 bases, with 11 bases between them. Per the germline V gene, CDR1 is SGHRS and CDR2 is YFSETQ. The CDR3 contains 14 residues.

This clonotype has more than one count but fewer than ten. The chain employs TRBV20-1 and TRBJ2-7, with 10 positions matching TRBD1. V lost 6 bases and J lost 4; bases outside the gene matches: 3. CDR3 length equals 12 residues. CDR1 and CDR2 from the germline V gene are DFQATT and SNEGSKA (reference sequence). The CDR3 protein is CSARQGAYEQYF. CDR3 bases: TGCAGTGCCCGACAGGGGGCATACGAGCAGTACTTC.